These T cell receptor beta chains were read from a single sample in a study of response to subunit inactivated influenza vaccine. TCRdb used MiXCR to reprocess the RT-PCR reads, holding one entry per CDR3 protein. The sample has 300,000 to 350,000 distinct CDR3 sequences, approximately 20% seen once. Sequenced material: PBMCs from blood, taken approximately 22 months after vaccination. The receptors derive from a man between 50 and 69 years old who received an inactivated influenza vaccine. CDR3s include the opening cysteine and the closing phenylalanine or tryptophan. The D gene is left open where the match is weak. Clone size appears in some rows only: once, few, many, or a class for an expanded clone.

abundance: .; v_gene: TRBV6-5; len: 15; d_gene: .; j_gene: TRBJ1-4; CDR3nt: TGTGCCAGCAGTTACCAAGGGACTCCTAATGAAAAACTGTTTTTT; CDR3aa: CASSYQGTPNEKLFF
abundance: .; v_gene: TRBV14; len: 15; d_gene: .; j_gene: TRBJ1-1; CDR3nt: TGTGCCAGCAGCCAGATGGGGTCCCTGAACACTGAAGCTTTCTTT; CDR3aa: CASSQMGSLNTEAFF
abundance: few; v_gene: TRBV14; len: 13; d_gene: TRBD1; j_gene: TRBJ1-1; CDR3nt: TGTGCCAGCAGCCAAGAGGACAGGGCTGAAGCTTTCTTT; CDR3aa: CASSQEDRAEAFF
abundance: .; v_gene: TRBV18; len: 19; d_gene: .; j_gene: TRBJ2-7; CDR3nt: TGTGCCAGCTCACCGGTTCTAGTCAGGGGACGTACGGACGGGCGCGAGCAGTACTTC; CDR3aa: CASSPVLVRGRTDGREQYF
abundance: few; v_gene: TRBV19; len: 14; d_gene: .; j_gene: TRBJ2-7; CDR3nt: TGTGCCAGTAGTATAGTGATGGGACGCGACGAGCAGTACTTC; CDR3aa: CASSIVMGRDEQYF
abundance: .; v_gene: TRBV5-1; len: 13; d_gene: .; j_gene: TRBJ2-2; CDR3nt: TGCGCCAGCAGCTTACAGGTTACCGGGGAGCTGTTTTTT; CDR3aa: CASSLQVTGELFF
abundance: many; v_gene: TRBV5-1; len: 15; d_gene: .; j_gene: TRBJ2-4; CDR3nt: TGCGCCAGCAGAGCGTTAGGGCCCCAAAAGAACATTCAGTACTTC; CDR3aa: CASRALGPQKNIQYF
abundance: few; v_gene: TRBV7-6; len: 16; d_gene: TRBD1; j_gene: TRBJ1-4; CDR3nt: TGTGCCAGCAGCATTCCCTCGGGACAGGGGAATGAAAAACTGTTTTTT; CDR3aa: CASSIPSGQGNEKLFF
abundance: few; v_gene: TRBV12-3/TRBV12-4; len: 15; d_gene: .; j_gene: TRBJ1-5; CDR3nt: TGTGCCAGCAGTTTTGTGGGGACCGGCAATCAGCCCCAGCATTTT; CDR3aa: CASSFVGTGNQPQHF
abundance: many; v_gene: TRBV6-2/TRBV6-3; len: 14; d_gene: TRBD1; j_gene: TRBJ2-7; CDR3nt: TGTGCCAGCAGTTACCCCGGGACAGTATACGAGCAGTACTTC; CDR3aa: CASSYPGTVYEQYF
abundance: once; v_gene: TRBV10-3; len: 14; d_gene: .; j_gene: TRBJ2-1; CDR3nt: TGTGCCACCTTGTCCGGGACAAAGAATAATGAGCAGTTCTTC; CDR3aa: CATLSGTKNNEQFF
abundance: .; v_gene: TRBV10-3; len: 15; d_gene: .; j_gene: TRBJ1-6; CDR3nt: TGTGCCATCAGTGACCCGTTACAGGCCTGGAAACCCCTCCACTTT; CDR3aa: CAISDPLQAWKPLHF
abundance: many; v_gene: TRBV13; len: 16; d_gene: .; j_gene: TRBJ1-2; CDR3nt: TGTGCCAGCAGCTTGGCCGGGGGACACCAAAACTATGGCTACACCTTC; CDR3aa: CASSLAGGHQNYGYTF
abundance: few; v_gene: TRBV20-1; len: 16; d_gene: .; j_gene: TRBJ1-5; CDR3nt: TGCAGTGCTAGAGCAGGATCCAACCGTAGCAATCAGCCCCAGCATTTT; CDR3aa: CSARAGSNRSNQPQHF
abundance: .; v_gene: TRBV24-1; len: 15; d_gene: .; j_gene: TRBJ1-1; CDR3nt: TGTGCCACCGGTGATGGGAGTGGGGGAAGGACTGAAGCTTTCTTT; CDR3aa: CATGDGSGGRTEAFF
abundance: .; v_gene: TRBV27; len: 17; d_gene: .; j_gene: TRBJ2-1; CDR3nt: TGTGCCAGCAGCTACCTCGGGGTCCAACGCTCCTACAATGAGCAGTTCTTC; CDR3aa: CASSYLGVQRSYNEQFF
abundance: many; v_gene: TRBV12-3/TRBV12-4; len: 15; d_gene: TRBD1; j_gene: TRBJ1-5; CDR3nt: TGTGCCAGCAAGCCGACAGGGTCTAGCAATCAGCCCCAGCATTTT; CDR3aa: CASKPTGSSNQPQHF
abundance: .; v_gene: TRBV5-1; len: 16; d_gene: TRBD1; j_gene: TRBJ1-2; CDR3nt: TGCGCCAGCAGCGGCGGACAGGGATTAAGGGAATATGGCTACACCTTC; CDR3aa: CASSGGQGLREYGYTF
abundance: .; v_gene: TRBV27; len: 13; d_gene: .; j_gene: TRBJ2-7; CDR3nt: TGTGCCAGCAGTTTTACTGGTCCCTACGAGCAGTACTTC; CDR3aa: CASSFTGPYEQYF
abundance: .; v_gene: TRBV15; len: 14; d_gene: TRBD1; j_gene: TRBJ2-5; CDR3nt: TGTGCCACCAGCAGACAGGGGGCAAGTGAGACCCAGTACTTC; CDR3aa: CATSRQGASETQYF
abundance: few; v_gene: TRBV6-5; len: 14; d_gene: .; j_gene: TRBJ1-5; CDR3nt: TGTGCCAGCAGTTCAGTGGCTAGCAATCAGCCCCAGCATTTT; CDR3aa: CASSSVASNQPQHF
abundance: .; v_gene: TRBV27; len: 14; d_gene: TRBD1; j_gene: TRBJ1-3; CDR3nt: TGTGCCAGCAGATCGGGGACAGTAAGAAACACCATATATTTT; CDR3aa: CASRSGTVRNTIYF
abundance: few; v_gene: TRBV12-3/TRBV12-4; len: 14; d_gene: .; j_gene: TRBJ2-1; CDR3nt: TGTGCCAGCAGTCGAGTCGGTCCGTTCAATGAGCAGTTCTTC; CDR3aa: CASSRVGPFNEQFF
abundance: .; v_gene: TRBV5-5; len: 14; d_gene: .; j_gene: TRBJ2-3; CDR3nt: TGTGCCAGCAGCTCAATACTCAGCACAGATACGCAGTATTTT; CDR3aa: CASSSILSTDTQYF
abundance: few; v_gene: TRBV25-1; len: 12; d_gene: .; j_gene: TRBJ2-1; CDR3nt: TGTGCCAGCAGGGCGACCGATAATGAGCAGTTCTTC; CDR3aa: CASRATDNEQFF
abundance: .; v_gene: TRBV20-1; len: 14; d_gene: .; j_gene: TRBJ2-3; CDR3nt: TGCAGTGCTAGTGCGGGAATCCGAGGAGATACGCAGTATTTT; CDR3aa: CSASAGIRGDTQYF
abundance: few; v_gene: TRBV3-1; len: 15; d_gene: .; j_gene: TRBJ1-6; CDR3nt: TGTGCCAGCAGCCTGACGGGGAAGGGGGACTCACCCCTCCACTTT; CDR3aa: CASSLTGKGDSPLHF
abundance: .; v_gene: TRBV18; len: 13; d_gene: .; j_gene: TRBJ2-5; CDR3nt: TGTGCCAGCTCACCAACAATTCAAGAGACCCAGTACTTC; CDR3aa: CASSPTIQETQYF
abundance: .; v_gene: TRBV10-3; len: 13; d_gene: .; j_gene: TRBJ2-3; CDR3nt: TGTGCCATCCGGTTAGGCGGTTCAGATACGCAGTATTTT; CDR3aa: CAIRLGGSDTQYF